The sequence of this T cell receptor beta chain was determined in a study of blood T cell repertoires in COVID-19. Study background: The United States, Italy and Spain were the sources of the acute and convalescent COVID-19 samples. The analysed material was cDNA or gDNA that came from T cells, B-cell-depleted T cells, or PBMCs.

In germline, CDR1 is PRHDT, CDR2 FYEKMQ (reference sequence). The ends were cut back, 5 bases at V and 2 bases at J, with 7 bases in the middle. The CDR3 has 13 amino acids. Patients of the Seattle cohort, enrolled during active infection, were followed longitudinally. Authors' methods: Nucleated cell counts were estimated from reference gene primer amplification. The table came from immunoSEQ multiplex PCR; TCRdb's copy has only in-frame clones and leaves some out. D and trimming were read from the DNA, whereas the V and J calls and clone size are those reported in that table. This sample yields about 130,000 clones, of which about 85% are seen a single time; less than 3.5% belongs to the top ten.

The rearrangement uses TRBV13 and TRBJ1-3; TRBD1 might be the D (5 bases). This TCR was recovered from an elderly woman with COVID-19, enrolled during active disease. Material: peripheral blood. The CDR3 protein is CASSVRAGNTIYF. The CDR3 coding sequence is TGTGCCAGCAGCGTCAGGGCTGGAAACACCATATATTTT.